The rows below give T cell receptor beta chains drawn from one sample of a study of OX40 agonist ivuxolimab in advanced cancers. Profiled with immunoSEQ multiplex PCR; TCRdb holds only in-frame clones, not every one. The table lists about 95,000 clones, 70% to 85% of them singletons. Sequenced material: CD4+ or CD8+ T cells sorted from blood, taken in a trial of the OX40 agonist ivuxolimab. The receptors here all came from an adult with an advanced solid tumor such as melanoma, head and neck, liver or kidney cancer. CDR3s include the opening cysteine and the closing phenylalanine or tryptophan. The order of the fields is D gene, V gene, CDR3 protein. The D gene is left open where the match is weak.

d_gene: -
v_gene: TRBV6-6
CDR3aa: CASSREETQYF

d_gene: -
v_gene: TRBV20-1
CDR3aa: CSAHRDTEAFF

d_gene: -
v_gene: TRBV7-2
CDR3aa: CASSKRGGGINSNEQFF

d_gene: -
v_gene: TRBV11-2
CDR3aa: CASGSRAPNTEAFF

d_gene: -
v_gene: TRBV9
CDR3aa: CASSEREGGETYEQYF

d_gene: TRBD2
v_gene: TRBV6-1
CDR3aa: CASSEYGAGGSSYEQYF

d_gene: -
v_gene: TRBV28
CDR3aa: CASSLRGETQYF

d_gene: -
v_gene: TRBV28
CDR3aa: CASSDGGMNTEAFF

d_gene: TRBD1
v_gene: TRBV6-5
CDR3aa: CASSYGTGGYGYTF

d_gene: -
v_gene: TRBV4-1
CDR3aa: CASSQEFSHRGGTDTQYF

d_gene: TRBD2
v_gene: TRBV7-2
CDR3aa: CASSFYIISGTDTQYF

d_gene: -
v_gene: TRBV19
CDR3aa: CASSIGTEETQYF

d_gene: TRBD2
v_gene: TRBV19
CDR3aa: CASSLWRGDSNNEQFF

d_gene: TRBD1
v_gene: TRBV9
CDR3aa: CASSDRGGSPETQYF

d_gene: TRBD1
v_gene: TRBV15
CDR3aa: CATSRRPTGGSPLHF

d_gene: -
v_gene: TRBV6-6
CDR3aa: CASRWDPAETGEKLFF

d_gene: TRBD1
v_gene: TRBV10-3
CDR3aa: CAISESEGQMNTEAFF

d_gene: -
v_gene: TRBV11-2
CDR3aa: CASSIGASTDTQYF

d_gene: -
v_gene: TRBV9
CDR3aa: CASSVGLLPTGELFF

d_gene: TRBD2
v_gene: TRBV27
CDR3aa: CASSFGTSYEQYF

d_gene: -
v_gene: TRBV2
CDR3aa: CAGVSGTQYF

d_gene: -
v_gene: TRBV10-3
CDR3aa: CAIRPISSYEQYF

d_gene: -
v_gene: TRBV28
CDR3aa: CASSLGRVWRAGELFF

d_gene: -
v_gene: TRBV5-4
CDR3aa: CASSLGGRYEQYF

d_gene: -
v_gene: TRBV27
CDR3aa: CASSFTPNTGELFF

d_gene: -
v_gene: TRBV11-3
CDR3aa: CASSVSSRNEQFF

d_gene: -
v_gene: TRBV27
CDR3aa: CASSPHGVRDEQFF

d_gene: TRBD2
v_gene: TRBV4-1
CDR3aa: CASSQEGPAGAYEQYF

d_gene: -
v_gene: TRBV30
CDR3aa: CAWSAGFPQYF

d_gene: -
v_gene: TRBV28
CDR3aa: CASRDDKLSTEAFF

d_gene: -
v_gene: TRBV11-2
CDR3aa: CASSLARTNTGELFF

d_gene: -
v_gene: TRBV6-6
CDR3aa: CASSIPTGRDTDTQYF

d_gene: TRBD1
v_gene: TRBV7-9
CDR3aa: CASSPGGSSYEQYF

d_gene: TRBD2
v_gene: TRBV11-1
CDR3aa: CASSQGTRADTQYF

d_gene: -
v_gene: TRBV2
CDR3aa: CAVSTGNTEAFF

d_gene: -
v_gene: TRBV6-4
CDR3aa: CASSPSGAAEQFF

d_gene: TRBD1
v_gene: TRBV5-6
CDR3aa: CASSAGQGARTEAFF

d_gene: -
v_gene: TRBV28
CDR3aa: CASGTGDLSNQPQHF

d_gene: -
v_gene: TRBV27
CDR3aa: CASSLGWNEQFF

d_gene: -
v_gene: TRBV5-1
CDR3aa: CASSLGALAKNIQYF

d_gene: -
v_gene: TRBV19
CDR3aa: CASSIDWDTQNTEAFF

d_gene: -
v_gene: TRBV6-4
CDR3aa: CASSGIFSTDTQYF

d_gene: -
v_gene: TRBV7-9
CDR3aa: CASSLLLGDAETQYF

d_gene: -
v_gene: TRBV6-5
CDR3aa: CASRRGSFDTQYF

d_gene: -
v_gene: TRBV6-5
CDR3aa: CASSSNALDTQYF

d_gene: TRBD1
v_gene: TRBV18
CDR3aa: CASSPIPGQRASYEQYF

d_gene: TRBD1
v_gene: TRBV6-4
CDR3aa: CASSITGGLITEAFF

d_gene: -
v_gene: TRBV7-9
CDR3aa: CASSPAFNEQFF

d_gene: -
v_gene: TRBV21-1
CDR3aa: CASRPRLAGAHYEQYF

d_gene: -
v_gene: TRBV18
CDR3aa: CASSLYLDSNQPQHF

d_gene: -
v_gene: TRBV6-6
CDR3aa: CASSKGREDTQYF

d_gene: TRBD2
v_gene: TRBV6-6
CDR3aa: CASSYRPGLATGELFF

d_gene: -
v_gene: TRBV10-3
CDR3aa: CAIRSGGGTEAFF

d_gene: -
v_gene: TRBV4-1
CDR3aa: CASSQEITDYEQYF

d_gene: -
v_gene: TRBV7-9
CDR3aa: CASSGMGTGEQYF

d_gene: TRBD1
v_gene: TRBV28
CDR3aa: CATYDRVVKDSLF

d_gene: -
v_gene: TRBV27
CDR3aa: CASSLLGGGGEQYF

d_gene: TRBD2
v_gene: TRBV9
CDR3aa: CASSVDLPGGTDEQFF

d_gene: TRBD1
v_gene: TRBV10-3
CDR3aa: CAISAPPGQGTDTQYF

d_gene: -
v_gene: TRBV19
CDR3aa: CATTRASYIGELFF